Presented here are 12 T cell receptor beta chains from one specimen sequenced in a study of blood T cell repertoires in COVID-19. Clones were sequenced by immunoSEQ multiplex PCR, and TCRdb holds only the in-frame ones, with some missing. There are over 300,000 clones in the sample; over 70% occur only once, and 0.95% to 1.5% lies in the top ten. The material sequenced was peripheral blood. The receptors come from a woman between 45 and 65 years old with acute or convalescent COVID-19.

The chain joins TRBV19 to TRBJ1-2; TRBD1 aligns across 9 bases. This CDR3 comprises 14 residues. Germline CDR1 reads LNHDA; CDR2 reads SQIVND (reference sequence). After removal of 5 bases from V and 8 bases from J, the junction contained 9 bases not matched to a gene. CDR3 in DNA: TGTGCCAGTAGTCTTACAGGGGGCGAAGGGGGCTACACCTTC. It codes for CASSLTGGEGGYTF.

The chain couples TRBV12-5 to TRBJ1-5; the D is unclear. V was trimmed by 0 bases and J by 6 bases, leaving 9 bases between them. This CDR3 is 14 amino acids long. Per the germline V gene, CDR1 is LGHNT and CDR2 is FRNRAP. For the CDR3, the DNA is TGTGCTAGTGGTTTGGTACTGGCGGGTCAGCCCCAGCATTTT. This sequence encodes CASGLVLAGQPQHF.

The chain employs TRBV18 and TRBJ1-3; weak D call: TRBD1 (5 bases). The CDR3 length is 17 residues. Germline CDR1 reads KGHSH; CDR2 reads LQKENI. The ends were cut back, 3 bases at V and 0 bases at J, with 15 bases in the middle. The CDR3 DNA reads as TGTGCCAGCTCACCCCTGGGGGAGGTGAACTCTGGAAACACCATATATTTT. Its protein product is CASSPLGEVNSGNTIYF. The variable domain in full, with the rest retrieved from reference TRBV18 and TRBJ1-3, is NAGVMQNPRHLVRRRGQEARLRCSPMKGHSHVYWYRQLPEEGLKFMVYLQKENIIDESGMPKERFSAEFPKEGPSILRIQQVVRGDSAAYFCASSPLGEVNSGNTIYFGEGSWLTVV.

Here the CDR3 reads CAGRGPNYGYTF. CDR3 nucleotide sequence: TGTGCGGGCAGGGGACCTAACTATGGCTACACCTTC. The chain employs TRBV19 and TRBJ1-2; TRBD1 is a possible D gene (6 bases). Germline V CDR1 and CDR2: LNHDA, SQIVND (reference sequence). The CDR3 covers 12 residues. Variable domain in full (rest from reference TRBV19 and TRBJ1-2): DGGITQSPKYLFRKEGQNVTLSCEQNLNHDAMYWYRQDPGQGLRLIYYSQIVNDFQKGDIAEGYSVSREKKESFPLTVTSAQKNPTAFYLCAGRGPNYGYTFGSGTRLTVV.

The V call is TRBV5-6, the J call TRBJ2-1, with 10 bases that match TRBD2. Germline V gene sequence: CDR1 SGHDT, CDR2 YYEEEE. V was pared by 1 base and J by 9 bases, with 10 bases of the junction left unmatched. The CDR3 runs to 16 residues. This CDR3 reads CASSLMASGRDGEQFF. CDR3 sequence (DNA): TGTGCCAGCAGCTTGATGGCTAGCGGGAGAGACGGTGAGCAGTTCTTC.

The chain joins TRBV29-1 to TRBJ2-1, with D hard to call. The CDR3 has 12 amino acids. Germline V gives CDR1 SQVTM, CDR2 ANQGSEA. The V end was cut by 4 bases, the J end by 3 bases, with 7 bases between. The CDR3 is CSVVASYNEQFF. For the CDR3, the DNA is TGCAGCGTTGTGGCCAGCTACAATGAGCAGTTCTTC.

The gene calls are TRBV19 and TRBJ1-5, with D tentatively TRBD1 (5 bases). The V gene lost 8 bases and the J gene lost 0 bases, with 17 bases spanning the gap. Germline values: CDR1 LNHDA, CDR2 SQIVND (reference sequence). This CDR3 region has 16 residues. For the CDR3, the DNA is TGTGCCAGTCGGTATAGGGGTGAGTATAGCAATCAGCCCCAGCATTTT. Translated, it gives CASRYRGEYSNQPQHF.

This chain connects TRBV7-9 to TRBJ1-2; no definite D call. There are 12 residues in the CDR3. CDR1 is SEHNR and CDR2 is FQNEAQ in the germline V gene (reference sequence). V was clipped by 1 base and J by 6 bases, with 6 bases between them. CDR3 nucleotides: TGTGCCAGCAGCTTAGGTATTAATGGCTACACCTTC. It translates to CASSLGINGYTF.

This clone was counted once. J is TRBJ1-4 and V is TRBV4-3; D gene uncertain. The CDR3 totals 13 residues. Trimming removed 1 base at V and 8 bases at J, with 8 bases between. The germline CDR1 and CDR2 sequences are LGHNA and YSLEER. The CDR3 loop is CASSQAWEEKLFF. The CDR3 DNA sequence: TGCGCCAGCAGCCAAGCATGGGAGGAAAAACTGTTTTTT.

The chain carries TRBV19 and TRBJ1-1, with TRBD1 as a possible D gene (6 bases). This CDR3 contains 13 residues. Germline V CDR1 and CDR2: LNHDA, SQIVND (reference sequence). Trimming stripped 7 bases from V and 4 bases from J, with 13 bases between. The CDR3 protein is CASTATGSTEAFF. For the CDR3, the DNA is TGTGCCAGTACGGCTACAGGGAGCACTGAAGCTTTCTTT.

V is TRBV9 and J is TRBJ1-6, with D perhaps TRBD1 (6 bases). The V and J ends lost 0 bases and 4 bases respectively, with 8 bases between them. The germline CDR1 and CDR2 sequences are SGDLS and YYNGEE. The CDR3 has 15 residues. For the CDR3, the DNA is TGTGCCAGCAGCGTAGCAGGGGAGTATAATTCACCCCTCCACTTT. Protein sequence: CASSVAGEYNSPLHF.

CDR3 sequence: CASRSGGQQFF. The CDR3 DNA sequence: TGTGCCAGCAGATCCGGGGGTCAGCAGTTCTTC. The chain employs TRBV6-5 and TRBJ2-1; possibly TRBD2 for D (6 bases). With 6 bases removed from V and 11 bases from J, the gap between germline ends came to 11 bases. The CDR3 consists of 11 residues. Germline CDR1 reads MNHEY; CDR2 reads SVGAGI.